These T cell receptor beta chains were read from a single sample in a study of cytomegalovirus exposure and HLA in healthy donors. TCRdb's table, derived via immunoSEQ multiplex PCR, lists solely in-frame clones and lacks some. This sample has over 150,000 clones, with approximately 80% found just once. The sequenced sample was PBMCs. These TCRs come from a boy aged 2 to 9 in good health and CMV-seronegative. Both conserved end residues are part of each CDR3. D genes are given only for firm matches. Clone size, where shown, is once, few, many, or a class for clones that have expanded.

clone_size	v_call	d_call	j_call	cdr3_nt	cdr3_aa
NA	TRBV30	NA	TRBJ1-4	TGTGCCTGGAGTGTGGGTCGGGGGATGCAGGCTAATGAAAAACTGTTTTTT	CAWSVGRGMQANEKLFF
NA	TRBV6-5	NA	TRBJ1-1	TGTGCCAGCAGTACTGACAGATACACTGAAGCTTTCTTT	CASSTDRYTEAFF
NA	TRBV19	NA	TRBJ2-7	TGTGCCAGTAGTAGCGATTGGGGAGGACCCTACGAGCAGTACTTC	CASSSDWGGPYEQYF
NA	TRBV19	TRBD1	TRBJ1-2	TGTGCCAGTAGTATAGGGCAGGGGGCCGGTGGCTACACCTTC	CASSIGQGAGGYTF
NA	TRBV20-1	NA	TRBJ2-5	TGCAGTGCCGGACTGCAAGAGACCCAGTACTTC	CSAGLQETQYF
once	TRBV7-9	TRBD2	TRBJ2-2	TGTGCCACGATCGGCGGGGGTGCCGGGGAGCTGTTTTTT	CATIGGGAGELFF
NA	TRBV6-1	TRBD1	TRBJ2-4	TGTGCCAGCAGTCATGGCGGGACAGGAAAAAACATTCAGTACTTC	CASSHGGTGKNIQYF
NA	TRBV5-4	TRBD1	TRBJ2-1	TGTGCCAGCAGCCGCAAACAACAGGGGGCGGCCTACAATGAGCAGTTCTTC	CASSRKQQGAAYNEQFF
few	TRBV6-5	NA	TRBJ1-4	TGTGCCAGCAGTGCTCAGGGTTGGAGTGAAAAACTGTTTTTT	CASSAQGWSEKLFF
NA	TRBV4-1	TRBD1	TRBJ1-3	TGCGCCAGCAGCCAAGTCCGCCCGACAGGGTCTGGAAACACCATATATTTT	CASSQVRPTGSGNTIYF
once	TRBV27	TRBD2	TRBJ2-2	TGTGCCAGCAGCCGACTAGCGGCTAAGACCGGGGAGCTGTTTTTT	CASSRLAAKTGELFF
NA	TRBV19	NA	TRBJ2-7	TGTGCCAGTAGTCCTAGCTCACAGTCCTACGAGCAGTACTTC	CASSPSSQSYEQYF
NA	TRBV11-2	TRBD2	TRBJ2-1	TGTGCCAGCAGCTCCCCCGGGACTAGCTATTACAATGAGCAGTTCTTC	CASSSPGTSYYNEQFF
NA	TRBV7-6	NA	TRBJ1-1	TGTGCCAGCAGCTCCATACGGGGGGTTACGGTCCCTGAAGCTTTCTTT	CASSSIRGVTVPEAFF
NA	TRBV4-3	TRBD2	TRBJ2-7	TGCGCCAGCAGCCAAGAAGCTAGCGGGGCCACCTACGAGCAGTACTTC	CASSQEASGATYEQYF
NA	TRBV10-3	NA	TRBJ1-3	TGTGCCATCAGTGAGGCGGCCAGCACCTCTGGAAACACCATATATTTT	CAISEAASTSGNTIYF
NA	TRBV7-2	TRBD1	TRBJ1-6	TGTGCCAGCAGCAGGGACAGGGATTCACCCCTCCACTTT	CASSRDRDSPLHF
NA	TRBV13	TRBD1	TRBJ1-1	TGTGCCAGCATCCTTCGTGGGACAGGGGATGGGAACACTGAAGCTTTCTTT	CASILRGTGDGNTEAFF
NA	TRBV6-6	NA	TRBJ2-1	TGTGCCAGCAGTTACTTACTACGGGAAAGTGAGCAGTTCTTC	CASSYLLRESEQFF
NA	TRBV27	TRBD2	TRBJ2-1	TGTGCCAGCGGGGCCCTAGCGGGGGGCTACAATGAGCAGTTCTTC	CASGALAGGYNEQFF
NA	TRBV7-2	TRBD2	TRBJ2-5	TGTGCCAGCAGCTCGCGGGGGGCGGGAGAGACCCAGTACTTC	CASSSRGAGETQYF
NA	TRBV28	TRBD1	TRBJ1-2	TGTGCCAGCAGCAACCAGGGGGCGCTAGCTTCCGATGGCTACACCTTC	CASSNQGALASDGYTF
NA	TRBV5-1	NA	TRBJ1-3	TGCGCCAGCAGCGATCGAGGGGGCTCTGGAAACACCATATATTTT	CASSDRGGSGNTIYF
NA	TRBV29-1	TRBD2	TRBJ2-5	TGCAGCGTTGAAGATCACATGACTAGCGGGCGTGAGACCCAGTACTTC	CSVEDHMTSGRETQYF
once	TRBV27	TRBD2	TRBJ2-1	TGTGCCAGCAGTTTATCACGGACTAGCGGGAGGAGGAATGAGCAGTTCTTC	CASSLSRTSGRRNEQFF
NA	TRBV7-8	TRBD2	TRBJ2-2	TGTGCCAGCAACCGTGCGGGGGGCGCGGGCACCGGGGAGCTGTTTTTT	CASNRAGGAGTGELFF
NA	TRBV7-2	NA	TRBJ1-6	TGTGCCAGCAGATCGGGGGGCAGGCCTAATTCACCCCTCCACTTT	CASRSGGRPNSPLHF
NA	TRBV7-9	TRBD1	TRBJ2-7	TGTGCCAGCAGCCTCTTGACAGGGAGTCACGAGCAGTACTTC	CASSLLTGSHEQYF
NA	TRBV6-1	NA	TRBJ1-2	TGTGCCAGCAGTGAAGCGTGGGGGTGGGGGGGTAATGGCTACACCTTC	CASSEAWGWGGNGYTF
NA	TRBV29-1	NA	TRBJ1-4	TGCAGCGGCGGGGGTGGCGAAAAACTGTTTTTT	CSGGGGEKLFF
NA	TRBV6-1	TRBD2	TRBJ2-5	TGTGCCAGCAGTGAAGCCTGGGGGGGGGTCCAAGAGACCCAGTACTTC	CASSEAWGGVQETQYF
once	TRBV19	TRBD2	TRBJ2-2	TGTGCCAGTAGTCTCCCGGGACTAGCGGGAGTCGGGGAGCTGTTTTTT	CASSLPGLAGVGELFF
NA	TRBV19	TRBD1	TRBJ1-2	TGTGCCAGTAGTATTGATCGACAGGGTGGCTATGGCTACACCTTC	CASSIDRQGGYGYTF
NA	TRBV4-3	TRBD1	TRBJ1-1	TGCGCCAGCAGCCAAGAGGTAGGGACAGCGAACACTGAAGCTTTCTTT	CASSQEVGTANTEAFF
few	TRBV10-2	NA	TRBJ1-1	TGCGCCAGCACCCAGAGGATAGGGGGTTTTCGGCTACCCGGAGCTTTCTTT	CASTQRIGGFRLPGAFF
NA	TRBV5-1	NA	TRBJ1-5	TGCGCCAGCAGCCCTGGTGCGGATAGCAATCAGCCCCAGCATTTT	CASSPGADSNQPQHF
NA	TRBV7-2	NA	TRBJ1-1	TGTGCCAGCAGCTCGCTTTTGGGACAGAACACTGAAGCTTTCTTT	CASSSLLGQNTEAFF
few	TRBV30	TRBD2	TRBJ2-7	TGTGCCTGGAAGGGACTAGCGGACTCCTACGAGCAGTACTTC	CAWKGLADSYEQYF
few	TRBV2	NA	TRBJ2-2	TGTGCCAGCAGAGCCACAGGGTCCGGGGAGCTGTTTTTT	CASRATGSGELFF
NA	TRBV20-1	TRBD2	TRBJ2-7	TGCAGTGCTCGGACTAGCTACGAGCAGTACTTC	CSARTSYEQYF
NA	TRBV7-9	TRBD1	TRBJ1-2	TGTGCCAGCAGCGGCAAAGGTTCTGGACAGGGGAACTATGGCTACACCTTC	CASSGKGSGQGNYGYTF
once	TRBV30	TRBD1	TRBJ1-5	TGTGCCTGGAGTGTACACCGGACAGGGGGCAATCAGCCCCAGCATTTT	CAWSVHRTGGNQPQHF
few	TRBV6-6	TRBD2	TRBJ2-7	TGTGCCAGCAGTTACGGGCGGGGGATGTACGAGCAGTACTTC	CASSYGRGMYEQYF
NA	TRBV18	TRBD2	TRBJ2-3	TGTGCCAGCTCACCGCGAAAATTAGCGGGAGGTCGCACAGATACGCAGTATTTT	CASSPRKLAGGRTDTQYF
NA	TRBV6-6	TRBD1	TRBJ1-5	TGTGCCAGCAAAGGGGGCCTGGGACAGCCCCAGCATTTT	CASKGGLGQPQHF
once	TRBV5-1	NA	TRBJ2-7	TGCGCCAGCAGCCGCGGGACCCGGGTATACGAGCAGTACTTC	CASSRGTRVYEQYF